This entry lists 18 T cell receptor beta chains sequenced from one sample in a study of T-cell memory formation after mild COVID-19. TCRdb processed the 5' RACE reads anew with MiXCR; each CDR3 protein has one entry. The sample has some 280,000 distinct CDR3 sequences; around 15% are singletons. The specimen sequenced was PBMCs or a T cell subset sorted from them (not recorded which). These receptors all stem from a young man who had mild COVID-19 (a few samples of this study predate the infection). Cell type and time point are not known.

The CDR3 DNA reads as TGTGCCAGCAGCCTACAGGGGGCCACTGAAGCTTTCTTT. Encoded protein: CASSLQGATEAFF. The chain combines TRBV7-3 with TRBJ1-1, with TRBD1 identical over 9 bases. The CDR3 spans 13 residues. With V trimmed by 5 bases and J by 4 bases, 2 bases remained unmatched. CDR1 and CDR2 (germline): SGHTA, FQGTGA.

V usage is TRBV20-1 and J usage is TRBJ2-2, with a weak D call TRBD1 (6 bases). The CDR3 length is 13 residues. Germline V gives CDR1 DFQATT, CDR2 SNEGSKA (reference sequence). V gave up 3 bases and J gave up 7 bases, with 12 bases separating them. The CDR3: CSASRTADGELFF. CDR3 DNA: TGCAGTGCTAGCAGGACAGCAGACGGGGAGCTGTTTTTT.

Only a few counts were recorded for this clonotype. The rearrangement uses TRBV15 and TRBJ1-2; possible D gene TRBD1, 5 bases. This CDR3 contains 13 residues. V lost 8 bases and J lost 2, with 12 bases in between. The germline gives CDR1 LNHNV, CDR2 YYDKDF (reference sequence). The chain's CDR3 is CATRGTGNYGYTF. CDR3 DNA: TGTGCCACCCGAGGGACGGGGAACTATGGCTACACCTTC.

The rearrangement joins TRBV6-5 to TRBJ1-6, with D possibly being TRBD1 (6 bases). Per the germline V gene, CDR1 is MNHEY and CDR2 is SVGAGI. V was pared by 6 bases and J by 10 bases, with 13 bases between. This CDR3 spans 13 amino acids. DNA for the CDR3: TGTGCCAGCAGGGTACAGGGAAGGTCACCCCTCCACTTT. Translating gives CASRVQGRSPLHF.

This clonotype appeared a few times. V gene TRBV6-1 combines with J gene TRBJ1-1; TRBD1 might be the D (5 bases). CDR1 is MNHNS, CDR2 SASEGT, per germline. V lost 1 base and J 1 base, leaving 16 bases between the germline ends. This CDR3 has 17 amino acids. The CDR3 DNA reads as TGTGCCAGCAGTGAAGTAATTGGGGCAGGGTGGAACACTGAAGCTTTCTTT. As protein: CASSEVIGAGWNTEAFF.

This clonotype has only a few counts. The DNA for the CDR3 is TGTGCCAGCAGTTTGGTCGGGGGGGAAGGGGAGACCCAGTACTTC. Residues: CASSLVGGEGETQYF. The V call is TRBV12-3 or TRBV12-4, the J call TRBJ2-5, with 8 positions matching TRBD2. This CDR3 region has 15 residues. Germline trimming cut 3 bases from V and 5 bases from J; bases unmatched to any gene: 8.

This clonotype was counted a few times. This rearrangement joins TRBV20-1 to TRBJ2-3, with a tentative D call TRBD2 (7 bases). From germline, CDR1 is DFQATT and CDR2 SNEGSKA (reference sequence). The CDR3 is 15 residues long. Trimming took 5 bases from V and 6 from J, leaving 21 bases between them. As DNA, the CDR3 is TGCAGTGCTCCCCGAGGGGGGGCGCCATGGGATACGCAGTATTTT. It codes for CSAPRGGAPWDTQYF.

The V call is TRBV7-2, the J call TRBJ2-5, with 14 positions matching TRBD2. The CDR3 contains 15 residues. CDR1 is SGHTA, CDR2 FQGNSA, per germline. Unmatched junction bases numbered 2, after V lost 4 bases and J lost 4 bases. The CDR3 nucleotides are TGTGCCAGCAGCTGGGGGACTAGCGGGGGAGAGACCCAGTACTTC. Amino acids: CASSWGTSGGETQYF.

This clonotype appeared a few times. This chain connects TRBV4-1 to TRBJ2-5, with 7 bases that match TRBD2. V gave up 4 bases and J gave up 1 base; unmatched junction bases: 6. CDR1 MGHRA and CDR2 YSYEKL come from the germline V gene. This CDR3 contains 15 residues. The CDR3 sequence: CASSRPGLLQETQYF. The CDR3 DNA is TGCGCCAGCAGCCGCCCGGGACTACTCCAAGAGACCCAGTACTTC.

The rearrangement joins TRBV11-2 to TRBJ2-1; the match to TRBD1 covers 8 bases. The V gene's germline CDR1 is SGHAT and CDR2 FQNNGV. The length of the CDR3 is 16 residues. With V trimmed by 5 bases and J by 6 bases, 12 bases remained unmatched. CDR3 sequence: CASSTQQGVRINEQFF. In DNA form, the CDR3 reads TGTGCCAGCAGCACCCAACAGGGGGTTCGAATCAATGAGCAGTTCTTC. The variable domain in full, with the rest retrieved from reference TRBV11-2 and TRBJ2-1, is EAGVAQSPRYKIIEKRQSVAFWCNPISGHATLYWYQQILGQGPKLLIQFQNNGVVDDSQLPKDRFSAERLKGVDSTLKIQPAKLEDSAVYLCASSTQQGVRINEQFFGPGTRLTVL.

The genes are TRBV7-2 and TRBJ1-3; D uncertain. The CDR3 length is 17 residues. Germline V gives CDR1 SGHTA, CDR2 FQGNSA. With 4 bases removed from V and 0 bases from J, the gap between germline ends came to 16 bases. The CDR3 is CASSSSDGGISGNTIYF. The CDR3 DNA reads TGTGCCAGCAGCTCATCAGACGGTGGAATCTCTGGAAACACCATATATTTT.

The chain couples TRBV12-3 or TRBV12-4 to TRBJ2-7, with no clear D. The CDR3 is 13 residues long. V lost 6 bases to trimming and J lost 2 bases, with 11 bases between them. The CDR3 protein is CASSRTAAYEQYF. The DNA of the CDR3 is TGTGCCAGCAGCCGGACCGCAGCCTACGAGCAGTACTTC.

This clonotype was detected only a few times. V and J are TRBV5-8 and TRBJ2-7, with unresolved D. The CDR3 is made up of 11 amino acids. Looked up from germline, CDR1 is SGHTS and CDR2 is YDEGEE. V lost 1 base and J 6 bases, leaving 5 bases between the germline ends. The CDR3 sequence is CASSLYGEQYF. The DNA for the CDR3 is TGTGCCAGCAGCTTGTATGGCGAGCAGTACTTC.

In its sample, this clonotype was seen a few times. This chain joins TRBV5-6 and TRBJ2-7; D gene unclear. There are 11 residues in the CDR3. The ends were cut back, 0 bases at V and 7 bases at J, with 5 bases in the middle. CDR1 is SGHDT and CDR2 is YYEEEE in the germline V gene. CDR3 loop: CASSLEREQYF. The DNA of the CDR3 is TGTGCCAGCAGCTTGGAACGTGAGCAGTACTTC. The full variable domain, completed using reference TRBV5-6 and TRBJ2-7, is DAGVTQSPTHLIKTRGQQVTLRCSPKSGHDTVSWYQQALGQGPQFIFQYYEEEERQRGNFPDRFSGHQFPNYSSELNVNALLLGDSALYLCASSLEREQYFGPGTRLTVT.

This clonotype was observed at least ten times. The germline gene is not matched at one end of the junction; a read error may be the cause. The chain uses TRBV6-2 or TRBV6-3 and TRBJ1-5, with no clear D. The CDR3 is made up of 13 amino acids. Germline lookup yields CDR1 MNHEY and CDR2 SVGEGT. The CDR3 here is CASGYTAYQPQHF. DNA of the CDR3: TGTGCCAGCGGTTACACGGCGTATCAGCCCCAGCATTTT.

V usage is TRBV7-3 and J usage is TRBJ2-3, with D maybe TRBD1 (5 bases). Germline lookup yields CDR1 SGHTA and CDR2 FQGTGA. This CDR3 comprises 12 residues. The ends were cut back, 8 bases at V and 4 bases at J, with 10 bases in the middle. CDR3 in DNA: TGTGCCAGCTCCCAGGGCCCAGATACGCAGTATTTT. Its translation: CASSQGPDTQYF. Filled out from reference TRBV7-3 and TRBJ2-3, the complete variable domain reads GAGVSQTPSNKVTEKGKYVELRCDPISGHTALYWYRQSLGQGPEFLIYFQGTGAADDSGLPNDRFFAVRPEGSVSTLKIQRTERGDSAVYLCASSQGPDTQYFGPGTRLTVL.

V and J are TRBV28 and TRBJ2-7, with D hard to call. The V and J ends lost 8 bases and 3 bases respectively, with 8 bases between them. Germline-derived CDR1 and CDR2 are MDHEN and SYDVKM. The CDR3 extends over 11 amino acids. The CDR3 coding sequence is TGTGCCAGCCGGGCTAGCTACGAGCAGTACTTC. Amino acid sequence: CASRASYEQYF.

This clonotype has just a few counts. The chain has TRBV29-1 and TRBJ2-4; 8 bases are shared with TRBD2. There are 13 residues in the CDR3. The V segment lost 3 bases and the J segment 8 bases; nucleotides outside the gene matches: 6. Germline CDR1 and CDR2: SQVTM and ANQGSEA. Here the CDR3 reads CSVDKRGTDIQYF. The CDR3 coding sequence is TGCAGCGTTGACAAGCGGGGGACGGACATTCAGTACTTC. Variable domain in full (rest from reference TRBV29-1 and TRBJ2-4): SAVISQKPSRDICQRGTSLTIQCQVDSQVTMMFWYRQQPGQSLTLIATANQGSEATYESGFVIDKFPISRPNLTFSTLTVSNMSPEDSSIYLCSVDKRGTDIQYFGAGTRLSVL.